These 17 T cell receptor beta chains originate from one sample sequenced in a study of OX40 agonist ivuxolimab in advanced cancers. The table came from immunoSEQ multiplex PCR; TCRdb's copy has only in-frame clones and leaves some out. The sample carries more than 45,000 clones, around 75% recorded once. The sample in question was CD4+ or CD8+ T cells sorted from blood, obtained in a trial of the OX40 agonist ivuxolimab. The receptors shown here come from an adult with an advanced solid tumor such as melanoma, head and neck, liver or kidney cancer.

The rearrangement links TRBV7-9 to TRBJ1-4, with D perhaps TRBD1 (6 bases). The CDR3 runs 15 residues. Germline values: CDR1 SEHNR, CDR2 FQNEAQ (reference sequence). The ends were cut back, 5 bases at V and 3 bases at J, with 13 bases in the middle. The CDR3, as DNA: TGTGCCAGCAGCCCAAGCGGACAGTCTAATGAAAAACTGTTTTTT. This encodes CASSPSGQSNEKLFF. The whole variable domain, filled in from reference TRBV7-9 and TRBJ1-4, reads DTGVSQNPRHKITKRGQNVTFRCDPISEHNRLYWYRQTLGQGPEFLTYFQNEAQLEKSRLLSDRFSAERPKGSFSTLEIQRTEQGDSAMYLCASSPSGQSNEKLFFGSGTQLSVL.

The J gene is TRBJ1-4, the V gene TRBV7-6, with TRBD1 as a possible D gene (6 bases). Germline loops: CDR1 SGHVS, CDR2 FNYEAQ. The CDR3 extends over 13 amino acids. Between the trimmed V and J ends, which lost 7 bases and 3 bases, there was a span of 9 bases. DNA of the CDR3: TGTGCCAGCACAGGGGCGGCTAATGAAAAACTGTTTTTT. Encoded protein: CASTGAANEKLFF.

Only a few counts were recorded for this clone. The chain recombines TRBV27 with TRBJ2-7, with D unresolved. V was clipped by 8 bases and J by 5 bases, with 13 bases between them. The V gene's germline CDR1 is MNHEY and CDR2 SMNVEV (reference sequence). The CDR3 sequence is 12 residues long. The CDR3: CASHWASNEQYF. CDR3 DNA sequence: TGTGCCAGCCACTGGGCCTCGAACGAGCAGTACTTC.

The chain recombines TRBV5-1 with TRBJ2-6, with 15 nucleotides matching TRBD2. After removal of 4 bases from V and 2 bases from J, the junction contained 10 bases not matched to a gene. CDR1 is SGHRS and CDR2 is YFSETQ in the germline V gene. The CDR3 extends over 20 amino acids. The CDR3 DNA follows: TGCGCCAGCAGCGAAGGACTAGCGGGAGGGCCTGTCGCTGGGGCCAACGTCCTGACTTTC. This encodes CASSEGLAGGPVAGANVLTF.

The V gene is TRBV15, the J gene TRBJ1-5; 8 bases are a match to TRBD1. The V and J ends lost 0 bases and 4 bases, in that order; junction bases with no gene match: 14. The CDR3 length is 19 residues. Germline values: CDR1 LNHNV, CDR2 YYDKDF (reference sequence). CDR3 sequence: CATSRDQGTGAALNQPQHF. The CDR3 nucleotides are TGTGCCACCAGCAGAGATCAAGGGACAGGAGCCGCCCTTAATCAGCCCCAGCATTTT.

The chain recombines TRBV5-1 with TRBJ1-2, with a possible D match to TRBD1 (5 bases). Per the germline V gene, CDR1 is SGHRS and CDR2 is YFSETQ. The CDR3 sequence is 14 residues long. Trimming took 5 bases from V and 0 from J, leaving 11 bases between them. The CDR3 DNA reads TGCGCCAGCAGGGCAGGGACCACTAACTATGGCTACACCTTC. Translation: CASRAGTTNYGYTF.

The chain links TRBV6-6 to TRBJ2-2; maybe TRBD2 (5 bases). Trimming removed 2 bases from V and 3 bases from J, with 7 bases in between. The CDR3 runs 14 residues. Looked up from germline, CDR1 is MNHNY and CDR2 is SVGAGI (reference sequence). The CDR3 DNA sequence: TGTGCCAGCAGTTACGGGCGGGACACCGGGGAGCTGTTTTTT. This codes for CASSYGRDTGELFF.

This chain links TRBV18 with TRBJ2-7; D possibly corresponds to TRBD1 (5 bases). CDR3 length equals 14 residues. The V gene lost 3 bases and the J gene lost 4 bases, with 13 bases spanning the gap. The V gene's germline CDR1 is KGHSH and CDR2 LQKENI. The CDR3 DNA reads TGTGCCAGCTCACCTTTGACAGCTTCTTACGAGCAGTACTTC. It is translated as CASSPLTASYEQYF.

CDR3 residues: CSVDAGGHPYEQYF. CDR3 nucleotides: TGCAGCGTTGATGCGGGGGGGCATCCCTACGAGCAGTACTTC. The chain recombines TRBV29-1 with TRBJ2-7; TRBD2 agrees at 9 bases. CDR1 and CDR2 (germline): SQVTM, ANQGSEA. V trimming: 3 bases; J trimming: 2 bases; junction bases outside the gene matches: 5. This CDR3 is built from 14 residues.

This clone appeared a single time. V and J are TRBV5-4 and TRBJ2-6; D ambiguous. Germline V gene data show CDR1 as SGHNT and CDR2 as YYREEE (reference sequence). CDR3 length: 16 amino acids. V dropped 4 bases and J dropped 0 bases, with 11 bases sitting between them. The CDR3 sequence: CASSTKRYSGANVLTF. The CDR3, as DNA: TGTGCCAGCAGCACCAAACGGTACTCTGGGGCCAACGTCCTGACTTTC. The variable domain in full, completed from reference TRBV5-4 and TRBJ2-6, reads ETGVTQSPTHLIKTRGQQVTLRCSSQSGHNTVSWYQQALGQGPQFIFQYYREEENGRGNFPPRFSGLQFPNYSSELNVNALELDDSALYLCASSTKRYSGANVLTFGAGSRLTVL.

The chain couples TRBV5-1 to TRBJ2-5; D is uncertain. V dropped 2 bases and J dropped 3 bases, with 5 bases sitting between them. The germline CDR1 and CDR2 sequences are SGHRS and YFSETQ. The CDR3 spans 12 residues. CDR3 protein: CASSFSEETQYF. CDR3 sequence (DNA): TGCGCCAGCAGCTTTTCGGAAGAGACCCAGTACTTC.

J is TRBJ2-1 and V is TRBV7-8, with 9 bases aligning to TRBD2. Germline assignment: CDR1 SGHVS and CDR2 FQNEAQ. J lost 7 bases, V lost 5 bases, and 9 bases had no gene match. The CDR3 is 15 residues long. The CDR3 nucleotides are TGTGCCAGCAGCCCCCGCGGGAGGGTTATAAATGAGCAGTTCTTC. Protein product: CASSPRGRVINEQFF.

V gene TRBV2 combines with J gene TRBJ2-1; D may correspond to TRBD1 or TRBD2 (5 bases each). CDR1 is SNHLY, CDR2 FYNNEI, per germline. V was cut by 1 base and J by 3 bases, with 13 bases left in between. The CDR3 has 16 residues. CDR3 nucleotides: TGTGCCAGCAGTGAAGATGGGGGTCAACTCTACAATGAGCAGTTCTTC. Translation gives CASSEDGGQLYNEQFF. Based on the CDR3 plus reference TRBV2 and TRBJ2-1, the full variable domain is EPEVTQTPSHQVTQMGQEVILRCVPISNHLYFYWYRQILGQKVEFLVSFYNNEISEKSEIFDDQFSVERPDGSNFTLKIRSTKLEDSAMYFCASSEDGGQLYNEQFFGPGTRLTVL.

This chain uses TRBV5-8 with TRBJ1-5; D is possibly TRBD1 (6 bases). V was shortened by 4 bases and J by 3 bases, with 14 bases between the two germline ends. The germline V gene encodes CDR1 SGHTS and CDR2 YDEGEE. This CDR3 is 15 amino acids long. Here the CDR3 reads CASSLGQNTNQPQHF. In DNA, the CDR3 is TGTGCCAGCAGCCTTGGACAGAATACCAATCAGCCCCAGCATTTT.

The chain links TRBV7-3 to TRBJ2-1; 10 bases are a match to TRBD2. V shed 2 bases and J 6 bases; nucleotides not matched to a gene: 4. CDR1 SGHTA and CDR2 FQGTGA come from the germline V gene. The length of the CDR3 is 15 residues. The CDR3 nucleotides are TGTGCCAGCAGCTTACTAGCGGGGGCCATCAATGAGCAGTTCTTC. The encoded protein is CASSLLAGAINEQFF.

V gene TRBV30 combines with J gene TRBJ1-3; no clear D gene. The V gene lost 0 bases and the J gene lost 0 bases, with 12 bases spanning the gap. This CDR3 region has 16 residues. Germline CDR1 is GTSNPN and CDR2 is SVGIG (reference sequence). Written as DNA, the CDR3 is TGTGCCTGGAGTGTAGTACCTTTTTACTCTGGAAACACCATATATTTT. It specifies CAWSVVPFYSGNTIYF.

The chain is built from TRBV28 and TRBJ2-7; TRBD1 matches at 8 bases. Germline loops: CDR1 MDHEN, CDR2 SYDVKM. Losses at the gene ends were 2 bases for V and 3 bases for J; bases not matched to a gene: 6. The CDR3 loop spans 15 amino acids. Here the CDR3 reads CASSLHATGDYEQYF. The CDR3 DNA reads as TGTGCCAGCAGTTTACACGCGACAGGGGACTACGAGCAGTACTTC.